This is a list of T cell receptor beta chains from one sample in a study of T cells in Graves' hyperthyroidism and ophthalmopathy. Via MiXCR, TCRdb re-called the multiplex PCR reads, giving one row per CDR3 protein. The repertoire consists of about 370,000 distinct CDR3 sequences, with approximately 14% occurring once and the leading ten covering around 20%. The sequenced material came from blood. Receptors were obtained from an older woman with Graves' ophthalmopathy. Both conserved end residues are part of each CDR3. The D gene is left open where the match is weak. Clone sizes are given selectively: once, few, many, or a class where the clone is expanded.

v_gene,abundance,d_gene,len,j_gene,CDR3aa,CDR3nt
TRBV30,many,TRBD1,14,TRBJ1-6,CAWSVGTGTSPLHF,TGTGCCTGGAGTGTGGGGACAGGGACCTCACCCCTCCACTTT
TRBV30,many,TRBD2,13,TRBJ2-2,CAWSGTSGGELFF,TGTGCCTGGAGTGGGACTAGCGGCGGGGAGCTGTTTTTT
TRBV7-8,many,-,13,TRBJ2-3,CASSDKAWDTQYF,TGTGCCAGCAGCGATAAGGCCTGGGATACGCAGTATTTT
TRBV7-3,few,-,13,TRBJ2-2,CASSPQTGGELFF,TGTGCCAGCAGCCCCCAAACTGGCGGGGAGCTGTTTTTT
TRBV28,many,TRBD2,16,TRBJ2-1,CASIFSGRSSYNEQFF,TGTGCCAGCATCTTTAGCGGGAGGAGCTCCTACAATGAGCAGTTCTTC
TRBV6-9,-,-,16,TRBJ2-3,CASSYDPRYSTDTQYF,TGTGCCAGCAGTTACGACCCTCGGTACAGCACAGATACGCAGTATTTT
TRBV3-1,few,-,14,TRBJ2-3,CASSQSPRTDTQYF,TGTGCCAGCAGCCAAAGCCCTCGCACAGATACGCAGTATTTT
TRBV29-1,few,TRBD1,14,TRBJ2-3,CSVGGTGNPDTQYF,TGCAGCGTGGGGGGGACAGGGAACCCAGATACGCAGTATTTT
TRBV18,few,TRBD2,15,TRBJ2-1,CASSPGTSGYNGQFF,TGTGCCAGCTCCCCCGGGACTAGCGGGTACAATGGGCAGTTCTTC
TRBV7-2,many,-,13,TRBJ1-5,CASSLRPDQPQHF,TGTGCCAGCAGCTTAAGACCAGATCAGCCCCAGCATTTT
TRBV4-1,few,-,17,TRBJ1-5,CASSLEQETNYHQPQHF,TGCGCCAGCAGCCTAGAACAGGAGACAAACTACCATCAGCCCCAGCATTTT
TRBV20-1,few,TRBD2,16,TRBJ2-1,CSARDRERGYYNEQFF,TGCAGTGCTAGAGATCGAGAGCGGGGTTACTACAATGAGCAGTTCTTC